These 15 T cell receptor beta chains originate from one sample sequenced in a study of blood T cell repertoires in COVID-19. The data were produced by immunoSEQ multiplex PCR, yet TCRdb's version contains in-frame clones alone and is incomplete. The table lists 250,000 to 300,000 clones, around 83% of them singletons, with under 7% in the top ten. Sequencing was performed on PBMCs or T cells enriched from blood (not recorded which). The receptors were sampled from a woman between 45 and 60 years old who had been exposed to COVID-19.

The genes are TRBV6-5 and TRBJ2-5; 14 positions agree with TRBD2. This CDR3 spans 14 amino acids. After removal of 6 bases from V and 4 bases from J, the junction contained 1 base not matched to a gene. From germline, CDR1 is MNHEY and CDR2 SVGAGI. CDR3 bases: TGTGCCAGCAGGACTAGCGGGGGGGCAGAGACCCAGTACTTC. Amino acid sequence: CASRTSGGAETQYF.

The chain employs TRBV11-2 and TRBJ1-2; D is unresolved. The germline V and J ends were trimmed by 3 bases and 2 bases, with 13 bases remaining between them. From germline, CDR1 is SGHAT and CDR2 FQNNGV. CDR3 length: 15 amino acids. This chain's CDR3 is CASSFGPGGNYGYTF. The CDR3 DNA reads TGTGCCAGCAGCTTCGGCCCGGGAGGGAACTATGGCTACACCTTC.

V gene TRBV5-1 combines with J gene TRBJ2-7; D might be TRBD1 (5 bases). CDR3 length: 16 amino acids. CDR1 is SGHRS and CDR2 is YFSETQ in the germline V gene. V gave up 0 bases and J gave up 6 bases, with 19 bases separating them. CDR3 residues: CASSLDLTVPPSEQYF. In DNA form, the CDR3 reads TGCGCCAGCAGCTTGGATTTGACAGTACCCCCCTCCGAGCAGTACTTC.

The V and J genes are TRBV7-2 and TRBJ2-2; a weak D match, TRBD1 (6 bases). Trimming took off 5 bases at V and 6 bases at J, with 10 bases between the two ends. Per germline, CDR1 SGHTA and CDR2 FQGNSA. The CDR3 consists of 13 residues. The CDR3 spells CASSTQGPGELFF. The CDR3 nucleotides read TGTGCCAGCAGCACACAGGGTCCCGGGGAGCTGTTTTTT.

V and J are TRBV5-4 and TRBJ2-7, with a tentative D call TRBD1 (5 bases). The CDR3 runs to 14 residues. CDR1 is SGHNT and CDR2 is YYREEE in the germline V gene (reference sequence). Trimming took 4 bases from V and 5 from J, leaving 16 bases between them. CDR3 amino acids: CASSMVGARDEQYF. Written as DNA, the CDR3 is TGTGCCAGCAGCATGGTAGGGGCCCGGGACGAGCAGTACTTC. Variable domain in full (rest from reference TRBV5-4 and TRBJ2-7): ETGVTQSPTHLIKTRGQQVTLRCSSQSGHNTVSWYQQALGQGPQFIFQYYREEENGRGNFPPRFSGLQFPNYSSELNVNALELDDSALYLCASSMVGARDEQYFGPGTRLTVT.

V gene TRBV30 combines with J gene TRBJ1-6, with a weak D call TRBD1 (6 bases). Germline V gene data show CDR1 as GTSNPN and CDR2 as SVGIG (reference sequence). Trimming removed 0 bases at V and 7 bases at J, with 16 bases between. The CDR3 runs 16 residues. CDR3 DNA: TGTGCCTGGAGTGTTGGAACAGGGACGGCAAATTCACCCCTCCACTTT. Protein sequence: CAWSVGTGTANSPLHF.

The chain is built from TRBV30 and TRBJ1-5; D is uncertain. Germline-derived CDR1 and CDR2 are GTSNPN and SVGIG (reference sequence). The CDR3 has 13 amino acids. Trimming removed 2 bases from V and 6 bases from J, with 11 bases in between. The CDR3: CAWSLGVGQPQHF. The CDR3 DNA reads as TGTGCCTGGAGTCTAGGAGTGGGTCAGCCCCAGCATTTT.

The rearrangement uses TRBV6-5 and TRBJ1-1; TRBD1 agrees at 7 bases. Trimming at V came to 6 bases and at J to 3 bases, leaving 7 bases not matched to a gene. The CDR3 loop spans 14 amino acids. CDR1 MNHEY and CDR2 SVGAGI come from the germline V gene. The CDR3: CASSPRTGDTEAFF. The CDR3 coding sequence is TGTGCCAGCAGCCCAAGGACAGGCGACACTGAAGCTTTCTTT.

The J gene is TRBJ1-1, the V gene TRBV6-2 or TRBV6-3; the match to TRBD1 covers 7 bases. This CDR3 has 15 amino acids. CDR1 is MNHEY and CDR2 is SVGEGT in the germline V gene. Germline trimming cut 5 bases from V and 4 bases from J; bases unmatched to any gene: 10. In DNA form, the CDR3 reads TGTGCCAGCAGTCCGCGACAGGGCGGCGGCACTGAAGCTTTCTTT. Translating it yields CASSPRQGGGTEAFF.

Here the CDR3 reads CASSQGSIGGRQETQYF. CDR3 nucleotides: TGTGCCAGCAGCCAAGGAAGTATCGGGGGGAGGCAAGAGACCCAGTACTTC. The chain links TRBV4-2 to TRBJ2-5; 7 bases are a match to TRBD2. This CDR3 region has 17 residues. CDR1 and CDR2 from the germline V gene are LGHNA and YNFKEQ. The V gene end was trimmed by 1 base and the J gene end by 2 bases; junction bases not matched to a gene: 10.

V and J are TRBV2 and TRBJ1-1; 7 bases agree with TRBD1. The junction had 13 bases not matched to a gene; V was cut back by 2 bases and J by 10 bases. This CDR3 region has 15 residues. In germline, CDR1 is SNHLY, CDR2 FYNNEI. The CDR3 bases are TGTGCCAGCAGTGAACCGGACAGGTCTTTGAGGGTAGCTTTCTTT. The encoded protein is CASSEPDRSLRVAFF.

The chain links TRBV5-5 to TRBJ2-3; D possibly corresponds to TRBD1 (5 bases). With 7 bases removed from V and 6 bases from J, the gap between germline ends came to 18 bases. Germline lookup yields CDR1 SGHKS and CDR2 YYEKEE (reference sequence). The CDR3 is made up of 14 amino acids. Here the CDR3 reads CASEQGHRKDTQYF. CDR3 coding DNA: TGTGCCAGCGAACAAGGACATCGCAAGGATACGCAGTATTTT.

This clone was seen just once. The V call is TRBV29-1, the J call TRBJ1-4; D is uncertain. Trimming shortened V by 7 bases and J by 2 bases, and 8 bases separated the two germline ends. The CDR3 has 12 residues. CDR1 is SQVTM and CDR2 is ANQGSEA in the germline V gene. Here the CDR3 reads CSASVTNEKLFF. The CDR3 region has the DNA TGCAGCGCGTCAGTGACTAATGAAAAACTGTTTTTT.

The chain employs TRBV18 and TRBJ2-7; 9 nucleotides align to TRBD1. The germline CDR1 and CDR2 sequences are KGHSH and LQKENI. The V and J ends lost 3 bases and 2 bases, in that order; junction bases with no gene match: 5. The CDR3 is 15 residues long. Here the CDR3 reads CASSPGTGPPYEQYF. CDR3 DNA sequence: TGTGCCAGCTCACCGGGGACAGGGCCTCCCTACGAGCAGTACTTC.

J is TRBJ1-5 and V is TRBV19; unclear D gene. Germline loops: CDR1 LNHDA, CDR2 SQIVND (reference sequence). The CDR3 totals 14 residues. Trimming shortened V by 5 bases and J by 7 bases, and 15 bases separated the two germline ends. The DNA for the CDR3 is TGTGCCAGTAGTCGCCCCGGTCCGGGGCAGCCCCAGCATTTT. Protein: CASSRPGPGQPQHF.